This T cell receptor (beta chain) was identified during a study of OX40 agonist ivuxolimab in advanced cancers. The protocol was immunoSEQ multiplex PCR, while the TCRdb copy is restricted to in-frame clones and leaves out a portion. The sample shows fewer than 95,000 clones, 70% to 90% of them seen only once. Study observations and caveats: It was not determined which antigens were specifically recognized by the peripheral T cells that had undergone clonal expansion.

V was trimmed by 4 bases and J by 1 base, leaving 7 bases between them. The CDR3 is 12 residues long. Germline lookup yields CDR1 SQVTM and CDR2 ANQGSEA. Concerning this clone itself: Its antigen remains unknown.

The sample in question was CD4+ or CD8+ T cells sorted from blood, obtained in a trial of the OX40 agonist ivuxolimab. The chain employs TRBV29-1 and TRBJ1-1; D uncertain. This TCR was recovered from an adult with an advanced solid tumor such as melanoma, head and neck, liver or kidney cancer. CDR3 coding DNA: TGCAGCGTTGGAGTTCGGAACACTGAAGCTTTCTTT. This gives the protein CSVGVRNTEAFF. Filled out from reference TRBV29-1 and TRBJ1-1, the complete variable domain reads SAVISQKPSRDICQRGTSLTIQCQVDSQVTMMFWYRQQPGQSLTLIATANQGSEATYESGFVIDKFPISRPNLTFSTLTVSNMSPEDSSIYLCSVGVRNTEAFFGQGTRLTVV.